A selection of T cell receptor beta chains follows, all from one sample in a study of preoperative IRX-2 immunotherapy in early breast cancer. The data were produced by immunoSEQ multiplex PCR, yet TCRdb's version contains in-frame clones alone and is incomplete. Of roughly 29,000 clones listed, around 90% are singletons. This sample was taken from a patient treated with IRX-2 immunotherapy. The receptors derive from a human donor with breast cancer. CDR3s include the opening cysteine and the closing phenylalanine or tryptophan. A D gene is named only where the DNA matches it firmly. Clone size appears in some rows only: once, few, many, or a class for an expanded clone.

cdr3_aa	cdr3_nt	v_call	j_call	d_call	clone_size
CASSLGQGGEAFF	TGCGCCAGCAGCCTAGGACAGGGAGGTGAAGCTTTCTTT	TRBV5-1	TRBJ1-1	TRBD1	-
CASSLIPGRKNSPLHF	TGTGCCAGCAGCTTAATTCCGGGACGAAAAAATTCACCCCTCCACTTT	TRBV11-2	TRBJ1-6	-	-
CASGYRGGTGELFF	TGTGCCAGCGGTTACAGGGGTGGCACCGGGGAGCTGTTTTTT	TRBV21-1	TRBJ2-2	-	-
CASRNRASGFSTDTQYF	TGTGCCAGCAGAAATAGGGCTAGCGGGTTTAGCACAGATACGCAGTATTTT	TRBV27	TRBJ2-3	TRBD2	-
CASSEFGGRSDTQYF	TGTGCCAGCAGTGAATTCGGGGGCAGGTCAGATACGCAGTATTTT	TRBV6-1	TRBJ2-3	-	-
CASSLSQGRTNTIYF	TGTGCCAGCAGCTTAAGTCAGGGGCGAACAAACACCATATATTTT	TRBV11-3	TRBJ1-3	-	-
CASSPDRGSSGANVLTF	TGTGCCAGCAGTCCCGACAGGGGGAGCTCTGGGGCCAACGTCCTGACTTTC	TRBV28	TRBJ2-6	TRBD1	-
CASSRDTSYNSPLHF	TGTGCCAGCAGCCGGGACACCTCCTATAATTCACCCCTCCACTTT	TRBV14	TRBJ1-6	-	-
CASSEVQMNTGELFF	TGTGCCAGCAGTGAAGTCCAGATGAACACCGGGGAGCTGTTTTTT	TRBV2	TRBJ2-2	-	once
CASSPTTRPLGETQYF	TGTGCCAGCTCACCCACGACAAGGCCCCTCGGAGAGACCCAGTACTTC	TRBV18	TRBJ2-5	-	-
CASSFAVPPSTDTQYF	TGTGCCAGCAGCTTTGCGGTACCCCCTAGCACAGATACGCAGTATTTT	TRBV7-2	TRBJ2-3	-	-
CASSYGTGLGEQYF	TGTGCCAGCAGTTACGGGACAGGGTTGGGTGAGCAGTACTTC	TRBV6-5	TRBJ2-7	TRBD1	-
CAISEWRESYEQYF	TGTGCCATCAGTGAGTGGCGGGAGAGCTACGAGCAGTACTTC	TRBV10-3	TRBJ2-7	TRBD2	-
CASSVSTGSGYTF	TGTGCCAGCAGCGTGAGTACAGGGTCTGGCTACACCTTC	TRBV9	TRBJ1-2	-	-
CASSQAGQGFNEQYF	TGTGCCAGCAGCCAAGCGGGACAGGGTTTCAACGAGCAGTACTTC	TRBV4-2	TRBJ2-7	TRBD1	-
CASSEYISGSYNEQFF	TGCGCCAGCAGTGAGTATATCAGCGGTTCCTACAATGAGCAGTTCTTC	TRBV10-1	TRBJ2-1	-	few
CASSQGQGGSGYTF	TGTGCCAGCAGCCAGGGACAGGGAGGAAGTGGCTACACCTTC	TRBV9	TRBJ1-2	TRBD1	-
CAISESSYNEQFF	TGTGCCATCAGTGAGAGCTCCTACAATGAGCAGTTCTTC	TRBV10-3	TRBJ2-1	-	-
CAISSQGDTQYF	TGTGCCATCAGTTCACAGGGGGATACGCAGTATTTT	TRBV10-3	TRBJ2-3	TRBD1	-
CASSILAGGYNEQFF	TGTGCCAGCAGCATCCTAGCGGGGGGTTACAATGAGCAGTTCTTC	TRBV9	TRBJ2-1	TRBD2	-
CASSVTGAASNYGYTF	TGTGCCAGCAGTGTTACAGGCGCCGCCTCTAACTATGGCTACACCTTC	TRBV6-1	TRBJ1-2	-	-
CASSRSWDRGTDTQYF	TGTGCCAGCAGCCGAAGTTGGGACAGGGGCACAGATACGCAGTATTTT	TRBV7-6	TRBJ2-3	TRBD1	-
CASSESPDTQYF	TGCGCCAGCAGTGAGTCGCCAGATACGCAGTATTTT	TRBV10-2	TRBJ2-3	-	-
CAWLYGEITEAFF	TGTGCCTGGCTATATGGGGAAATCACTGAAGCTTTCTTT	TRBV30	TRBJ1-1	-	-
CASVDRVYNSPLHF	TGTGCCAGCGTTGACAGGGTCTATAATTCACCCCTCCACTTT	TRBV2	TRBJ1-6	TRBD1	-
CASSQDGRGWYEQYF	TGTGCCAGCAGCCAAGATGGCAGGGGGTGGTACGAGCAGTACTTC	TRBV14	TRBJ2-7	TRBD1	-
CASSLAPAGSYEQYF	TGTGCCAGCAGCTTAGCCCCGGCGGGGTCGTACGAGCAGTACTTC	TRBV7-6	TRBJ2-7	-	once
CASSSGGVTDTQYF	TGTGCCAGCAGCTCGGGCGGTGTCACAGATACGCAGTATTTT	TRBV5-6	TRBJ2-3	-	-
CASSLSDGLGQPQHF	TGTGCCAGCAGCTTATCTGACGGGTTGGGTCAGCCCCAGCATTTT	TRBV7-6	TRBJ1-5	-	once
CASSLAPDSFYEQYF	TGTGCCAGCAGCTTAGCCCCGGACAGCTTCTACGAGCAGTACTTC	TRBV5-4	TRBJ2-7	-	-
CASSLIAASGSRSYEQYF	TGTGCCAGCAGTTTAATCGCGGCTAGCGGGAGTCGCTCCTACGAGCAGTACTTC	TRBV28	TRBJ2-7	TRBD2	-
CASSQAQGMNTEAFF	TGCGCCAGCAGCCAAGCACAGGGGATGAACACTGAAGCTTTCTTT	TRBV4-1	TRBJ1-1	TRBD1	-
CASSPADRGTTNEKLFF	TGTGCCAGTAGCCCCGCGGACAGGGGAACAACTAATGAAAAACTGTTTTTT	TRBV19	TRBJ1-4	TRBD1	-
CASSLTPGLAGGVGELFF	TGCGCCAGCAGCTTGACTCCGGGACTAGCGGGAGGTGTCGGGGAGCTGTTTTTT	TRBV5-1	TRBJ2-2	TRBD2	-
CASSHSILRGGYTF	TGCGCCAGCAGCCACTCAATTCTAAGGGGCGGCTACACCTTC	TRBV4-3	TRBJ1-2	-	-
CASSPRQGLLNEQFF	TGTGCCAGCAGCCCCCGACAGGGCCTTTTGAATGAGCAGTTCTTC	TRBV13	TRBJ2-1	TRBD1	-
CASSLMTGNNQPQHF	TGTGCCAGCAGCCTGATGACAGGGAACAATCAGCCCCAGCATTTT	TRBV6-5	TRBJ1-5	TRBD1	few
CATSRFLEPYNEQFF	TGTGCCACCAGCAGATTCCTAGAGCCCTACAATGAGCAGTTCTTC	TRBV15	TRBJ2-1	-	-
CASSQDDPTGTKNIQYF	TGTGCCAGCAGCCAAGATGATCCTACGGGGACCAAAAACATTCAGTACTTC	TRBV14	TRBJ2-4	-	-
CASSTTGGVTNEQFF	TGTGCCAGCAGTACTACAGGGGGCGTCACAAATGAGCAGTTCTTC	TRBV27	TRBJ2-1	TRBD1	-
CASSLGAGGEETQYF	TGTGCCAGCAGCTTAGGAGCGGGGGGGGAAGAGACCCAGTACTTC	TRBV7-2	TRBJ2-5	TRBD2	-
CASSTGIRNEKLFF	TGTGCCAGCAGTACAGGGATTCGAAATGAAAAACTGTTTTTT	TRBV28	TRBJ1-4	-	-
CASRGWTGLDTDTQYF	TGTGCCAGCAGGGGTTGGACAGGGCTGGATACAGATACGCAGTATTTT	TRBV28	TRBJ2-3	TRBD1	-